These T cell receptor beta chains were read from a single sample in a study of response to subunit inactivated influenza vaccine. TCRdb ran MiXCR on the RT-PCR reads and lists one entry per CDR3 protein. The sample lists fewer than 400,000 distinct CDR3 sequences, about a fifth occurring once. The material sequenced was PBMCs from blood, taken less than 22 months after vaccination. These receptors came from a man between 45 and 75 years old who received an inactivated influenza vaccine. Both conserved end residues are part of each CDR3. D genes are given only for firm matches. Size values are once, few and many counts, or a class for expanded clones, and some rows have none.

>few|.|TRBV20-1|TRBJ2-1
TGCAGTGCTACAACAGGGTTGGCGAACAATGAGCAGTTCTTC
CSATTGLANNEQFF
>few|TRBD2|TRBV5-1|TRBJ2-5
TGCGCCAGCAGCGAGAGACTAGCGGGGGGATTCCAAGAGACCCAGTACTTC
CASSERLAGGFQETQYF
>.|TRBD1|TRBV7-2|TRBJ1-1
TGTGCCAGCAGCTCTGGACAGGCTGAAGCTTTCTTT
CASSSGQAEAFF
>few|.|TRBV11-2|TRBJ1-3
TGTGCCAGCAGCTTAGATCGGGGAGGGTGGAACACCATATATTTT
CASSLDRGGWNTIYF
>many|TRBD1|TRBV6-5|TRBJ1-1
TGTGCCAGCAGTTACGGTGTGACAGGGCGTAACACTGAAGCTTTCTTT
CASSYGVTGRNTEAFF
>.|.|TRBV19|TRBJ2-7
TGTGCCAGTAGTATCGCGGGATCCGAGCAGTACTTC
CASSIAGSEQYF
>.|TRBD1|TRBV4-1|TRBJ2-7
TGCGCCAGCAGCCAAAATAGGACAGGTCCACGGGAGCAGTACTTC
CASSQNRTGPREQYF
>many|.|TRBV28|TRBJ1-1
TGTGCCAGCAGCCCTGGGATGTGGAGATTGAACACTGAAGCTTTCTTT
CASSPGMWRLNTEAFF
>few|.|TRBV28|TRBJ2-2
TGTGCCAGCAGTGCGGGGTCGAACACCGGGGAGCTGTTTTTT
CASSAGSNTGELFF
>few|.|TRBV6-2/TRBV6-3|TRBJ2-2
TGTGCCAGCAGTTCGGCGGAGCCTAACACCGGGGAGCTGTTTTTT
CASSSAEPNTGELFF
>.|.|TRBV5-4|TRBJ1-2
TGTGCCAGCAGCTTGTCGGCCCGGGTTCGGTATGGCTACACCTTC
CASSLSARVRYGYTF
>few|.|TRBV7-8|TRBJ1-1
TGTGCCAGCAGCAAACCCCCGGGACACAGGAACACTGAAGCTTTCTTT
CASSKPPGHRNTEAFF
>.|.|TRBV20-1|TRBJ2-1
TGCAGTGGAGAGAGCAATGAGCAGTTCTTC
CSGESNEQFF
>many|.|TRBV2|TRBJ2-3
TGTGCCAGCAGTGCCGGGACAAGAACAGATACGCAGTATTTT
CASSAGTRTDTQYF
>many|.|TRBV5-1|TRBJ1-4
TGCGCCAGCAGCTTGGTTGGAACTAATGAAAAACTGTTTTTT
CASSLVGTNEKLFF
>many|TRBD2|TRBV24-1|TRBJ2-1
TGTGCCACCAGTGAATTCCCGGGACTAGCTTCCGTCTCCTACAATGAGCAGTTCTTC
CATSEFPGLASVSYNEQFF
>.|.|TRBV28|TRBJ2-1
TGTGCCAGCAAAGGCGGGACTCTCTCCTACAATGAGCAGTTCTTC
CASKGGTLSYNEQFF
>few|.|TRBV11-2|TRBJ2-2
TGTGCCAGCAGCGCGAGCGGGACCGGGGAGCTGTTTTTT
CASSASGTGELFF
>many|TRBD2|TRBV9|TRBJ2-3
TGTGCCAGCAGCGTAGCTAGCGGGAGTAGCACAGATACGCAGTATTTT
CASSVASGSSTDTQYF
>.|.|TRBV5-1|TRBJ1-2
TGCGCCAGCAGCTTGGAAGCAGAACGAGGCTATGGCTACACCTTC
CASSLEAERGYGYTF
>.|.|TRBV21-1|TRBJ1-6
TGTGCCAGCAGCAAGACATTACATGGAAGATCACCCCTCCACTTT
CASSKTLHGRSPLHF
>many|TRBD1|TRBV6-6|TRBJ1-2
TGTGCCAGCAGACAAGGACAGGCTTATGGCTACACCTTC
CASRQGQAYGYTF
>.|TRBD1|TRBV29-1|TRBJ1-4
TGCAGCGTGACCGGGACAGGGGGCGGTGAAAAACTGTTTTTT
CSVTGTGGGEKLFF
>few|TRBD2|TRBV4-3|TRBJ2-1
TGCGCCAGCAGCCACTCCAGCACTAGCGGGAGTATCTATGAGCAGTTCTTC
CASSHSSTSGSIYEQFF
>.|TRBD1|TRBV28|TRBJ1-2
TGTGCCAGCAGTTTTGACAGGGGGCTGTCCTATGGCTACACCTTC
CASSFDRGLSYGYTF
>many|TRBD1|TRBV7-9|TRBJ1-3
TGTGCCAGCAGCGACCCGGGACAGGGCCATGGAAACACCATATATTTT
CASSDPGQGHGNTIYF
>.|.|TRBV2|TRBJ1-4
TGTGCCAGCAGTGAAGAGGACGGTCTAGGTGAAAAACTGTTTTTT
CASSEEDGLGEKLFF
>.|.|TRBV20-1|TRBJ1-1
TGCAGTGCTAGACAGCAAACTGAAGCTTTCTTT
CSARQQTEAFF
>.|.|TRBV18|TRBJ2-5
TGTGCCAGCTCACCACGGGACACGATACAAGAGACCCAGTACTTC
CASSPRDTIQETQYF
>few|.|TRBV20-1|TRBJ2-7
TGCAGTGCTAGGGGGCGTTTAGGACAGTGGCCCTCCTCATACGAGCAGTACTTC
CSARGRLGQWPSSYEQYF
>many|TRBD1|TRBV4-1|TRBJ1-2
TGCGCCAGCAGCCTTCTCGGCAGGGGGACCTATGGCTACACCTTC
CASSLLGRGTYGYTF
>few|.|TRBV5-1|TRBJ1-2
TGCGCCAGCAGCTTGTCAGTTGGCCGGGGCTATGGCTACACCTTC
CASSLSVGRGYGYTF
>few|.|TRBV20-1|TRBJ1-2
TGCAGTGCCCAGGGGAATGGCTACACCTTC
CSAQGNGYTF
>few|.|TRBV7-9|TRBJ2-5
TGTGCCAGCAGCTTAGCCAGGGCAGGGACCCAGTACTTC
CASSLARAGTQYF
>.|TRBD1|TRBV18|TRBJ1-1
TGTGCCAGCTCACGATATCAGACAGGGATGAACACTGAAGCTTTCTTT
CASSRYQTGMNTEAFF
>.|.|TRBV6-1|TRBJ2-1
TGTGCCAGCACGTGGGGGGTAAACTCCTACAATGAGCAGTTCTTC
CASTWGVNSYNEQFF
>few|.|TRBV27|TRBJ2-2
TGTGCCAGCAGACCTTGGAGGGACTCGAACACCGGGGAGCTGTTTTTT
CASRPWRDSNTGELFF
>many|.|TRBV12-3/TRBV12-4|TRBJ2-2
TGTGCCAGCAGTCCTCGTAGGGTAGGGTGGGAGCTGTTTTTT
CASSPRRVGWELFF
>many|.|TRBV5-1|TRBJ1-1
TGCGCCAGCAGCTTGGGGACGGGGGCTGTGGACACTGAAGCTTTCTTT
CASSLGTGAVDTEAFF
>few|.|TRBV12-3/TRBV12-4|TRBJ1-2
TGTGCCAGCAGTTTGGGGCAGGCCGAGGGTGGCTACACCTTC
CASSLGQAEGGYTF
>many|TRBD2|TRBV7-6|TRBJ2-5
TGTGCCAGCAGCCAAGATTCCCCTAGCGGGGGCGCGGAGACCCAGTACTTC
CASSQDSPSGGAETQYF
>.|.|TRBV4-2|TRBJ1-1
TGTGCCAGCAGCCAAGATCGTCGGGGGGACACTGAAGCTTTCTTT
CASSQDRRGDTEAFF
>.|.|TRBV6-5|TRBJ2-3
TGTGCCAGCAGTTATTTGGACTCTAACACAGATACGCAGTATTTT
CASSYLDSNTDTQYF
>.|TRBD2|TRBV29-1|TRBJ2-5
TGCAGCGTCATTCCCCTAGCGGGGGCATACCAAGAGACCCAGTACTTC
CSVIPLAGAYQETQYF
>once|TRBD1|TRBV7-9|TRBJ2-2
TGTGCCAGCAGCTTACGGACAGGGGTCGGCACCGGGGAGCTGTTTTTT
CASSLRTGVGTGELFF
>few|.|TRBV7-2|TRBJ1-5
TGTGCCAGCAGCTTAATGACGTTTCAGCCCCAGCATTTT
CASSLMTFQPQHF
>once|.|TRBV4-1|TRBJ2-5
TGCGCCAGCAGCCAAGATCCGGCAGGGGCATGGGAAGAGACCCAGTACTTC
CASSQDPAGAWEETQYF